This T cell receptor (beta chain) emerged from a study of graft-versus-host responses after intestinal transplantation. Across the study: Each of the recipients got a multivisceral, liver-intestinal, or isolated intestinal transplant. After anti-thymocyte globulin induction, recipients took tacrolimus and steroids for 3 to 4 years.

This CDR3 contains 11 residues. Germline CDR1 reads MNHEY; CDR2 reads SMNVEV (reference sequence). V lost 4 bases to trimming and J lost 2 bases, with 3 bases between them. Comment on this clone: Its antigen remains unidentified.

Whole-study results and caveats: High graft-versus-host to host-versus-graft clonal ratios were seen in allografts of patients with graft-donor T cell macrochimerism. Early declines in HvG clones that occurred post-transplant were associated with peak circulating GvH clone levels.

Graft tissue was processed to release intraepithelial and lamina propria lymphocytes. Clones were sequenced by immunoSEQ multiplex PCR, and TCRdb holds only the in-frame ones, with some missing. The sample has around 37,000 clones, around 90% seen once. The genes are TRBV27 and TRBJ2-7; D gene unclear. The input for sequencing was ileum tissue, taken less than 210 days after intestinal transplant. This TCR derives from a human patient who received an intestinal transplant, so some T cells may come from the graft donor. The DNA of the CDR3 is TGTGCCAGCAGTTCCCCCTACGAGCAGTACTTC. Its protein is CASSSPYEQYF.